This TCR beta chain derives from a study of blood T cell repertoires in COVID-19. The CDR3 loop spans 16 amino acids. V was trimmed by 2 bases and J by 5 bases, leaving 15 bases between them. CDR1 and CDR2 from the germline V gene are LGHNA and YSLEER. Repertoires were generated with immunoSEQ multiplex PCR, while TCRdb's copy carries only in-frame clones and drops some. This sample has 160,000 or so clones, with about 80% found just once. This clone was seen only once. This clonotype was obtained from a man in his sixties with acute or convalescent COVID-19. The specimen was peripheral blood. The chain employs TRBV4-3 and TRBJ2-2; possibly TRBD2 for D (5 bases). The CDR3 loop is CASSQSRTGGTGELFF. DNA of the CDR3: TGCGCCAGCAGCCAATCCCGGACGGGCGGGACCGGGGAGCTGTTTTTT.